Below are 11 T cell receptor beta chains sequenced from a single sample in a study of blood T cell repertoires in COVID-19. The protocol was immunoSEQ multiplex PCR, while the TCRdb copy is restricted to in-frame clones and leaves out a portion. The table has 250,000 or so clones, around 90% seen once; the top ten hold 5.5% to 7.5%. Material for sequencing was peripheral blood. All receptors come from a woman between 65 and 79 years old with active or convalescent COVID-19.

The V call is TRBV19, the J call TRBJ1-2, with 12 bases identical to TRBD1. Germline CDR1 LNHDA, CDR2 SQIVND (reference sequence). The CDR3 has 14 amino acids. J gave up 14 bases and V 9 bases, and 16 bases lay outside the gene matches. The CDR3 nucleotides are TGTGCCAGCACCTTCGCCGGGACAGGGGGCGAAGGGACCTTC. Its translation is CASTFAGTGGEGTF.

V is TRBV29-1 and J is TRBJ1-2; TRBD1 matches 7 bases. Germline loops: CDR1 SQVTM, CDR2 ANQGSEA. After removal of 3 bases from V and 0 bases from J, the junction contained 7 bases not matched to a gene. This CDR3 spans 15 amino acids. The CDR3 DNA is TGCAGCGTTGAGGGGGACAGAGCCTCTAACTATGGCTACACCTTC. Translating it yields CSVEGDRASNYGYTF.

This clone appeared a single time. This chain joins TRBV18 and TRBJ1-1; D perhaps matches TRBD1 (5 bases). This CDR3 spans 16 amino acids. V lost 3 bases, J lost 8 bases, and 22 bases lay in between. In germline, CDR1 is KGHSH, CDR2 LQKENI. The CDR3 nucleotides are TGTGCCAGCTCACCGACAGCTGACACGTCGAGAGCGGAAGCTTTCTTT. Its translation: CASSPTADTSRAEAFF.

This chain links TRBV5-1 with TRBJ2-1, with 11 bases lining up with TRBD2. V gave up 1 base and J gave up 4 bases; unmatched junction bases: 1. The CDR3 runs to 15 residues. Germline V lookup: CDR1 SGHRS, CDR2 YFSETQ. CDR3 DNA sequence: TGCGCCAGCAGCTTGTCTAGCGGGGGGTACAATGAGCAGTTCTTC. Its translation: CASSLSSGGYNEQFF.

The V and J genes are TRBV7-8 and TRBJ2-1; 7 bases line up with TRBD2. Germline lookup yields CDR1 SGHVS and CDR2 FQNEAQ. V shed 2 bases and J 12 bases; nucleotides not matched to a gene: 1. This CDR3 comprises 11 residues. The CDR3 DNA sequence: TGTGCCAGCAGCTTACGCGGGGGGCAGTTCTTC. This translates into CASSLRGGQFF.

This clone was detected a few times. The chain joins TRBV20-1 to TRBJ1-2; TRBD1 matches 11 bases. Germline CDR1 and CDR2: DFQATT and SNEGSKA (reference sequence). V shed 3 bases and J 7 bases; nucleotides not matched to a gene: 7. The CDR3 has 14 residues. The CDR3 sequence: CSASGTGGKGGYTF. The CDR3 DNA follows: TGCAGTGCTAGTGGGACAGGGGGTAAGGGTGGCTACACCTTC.

The chain couples TRBV6-6 to TRBJ2-7; 8 bases are a match to TRBD1. The ends lost 4 bases at V and 12 bases at J; junction bases unmatched: 8. Germline V gene lookup returns CDR1 MNHNY and CDR2 SVGAGI (reference sequence). The CDR3 is 12 residues long. The CDR3 is CASSFRQGRSYF. The CDR3 bases are TGTGCCAGCAGTTTTAGACAGGGGAGGTCGTACTTC.

This clone was picked up one time. The chain has TRBV7-3 and TRBJ2-7; 8 nucleotides align to TRBD1. Germline V gives CDR1 SGHTA, CDR2 FQGTGA. V was pared by 1 base and J by 2 bases, with 13 bases of the junction left unmatched. The CDR3 totals 18 residues. For the CDR3, the DNA is TGTGCCAGCAGCTTAAGGGGGCGGCAGACAGGGGTTGCCTACGAGCAGTACTTC. Translating it yields CASSLRGRQTGVAYEQYF.

The V and J genes are TRBV11-3 and TRBJ2-3; D perhaps matches TRBD1 (6 bases). The CDR3 runs 15 residues. Trimming took 5 bases from V and 0 from J, leaving 12 bases between them. The germline CDR1 and CDR2 sequences are SGHNT and YENEEA. The CDR3 spells CASSKMDSSTDTQYF. For the CDR3, the DNA is TGTGCCAGCAGCAAAATGGACAGTAGCACAGATACGCAGTATTTT.

The CDR3 sequence is CASSPNSYGGYEQYF. The CDR3 DNA is TGTGCCAGCTCACCCAACAGCTACGGGGGCTACGAGCAGTACTTC. J is TRBJ2-7 and V is TRBV18; perhaps TRBD2 as D (6 bases). CDR3 length: 15 amino acids. V was trimmed by 3 bases and J by 3 bases, leaving 15 bases between them. The germline CDR1 and CDR2 sequences are KGHSH and LQKENI.

The rearrangement joins TRBV5-8 to TRBJ2-7; 9 bases align to TRBD2. The germline CDR1 and CDR2 sequences are SGHTS and YDEGEE. The trim removed 3 bases at V and 1 base at J, leaving 5 bases unmatched. This CDR3 region has 15 residues. CDR3 protein: CASSSGLASSYEQYF. The CDR3 coding sequence is TGTGCCAGCAGCTCAGGACTAGCGTCATCCTACGAGCAGTACTTC.